This TCR beta chain comes out of a study of blood T cells in healthy people across ages. V dropped 1 base and J dropped 0 bases, with 6 bases sitting between them. Germline V gene lookup returns CDR1 SGHVS and CDR2 FNYEAQ. The CDR3 is 14 residues long. This clonotype was observed a few times. Isolation of PBMCs gave at least 7 million cells per sample. Through a sample-barcoded 5' primer and a J-beta primer mix, a second PCR was run for roughly 6 to 12 cycles. TCRdb re-derived calls from the 5' RACE reads in MiXCR, one entry per CDR3 protein. The sample holds roughly 730,000 distinct CDR3 sequences, about 56% seen once.

The TCR was taken from a man aged 35 to 55 in good health. This rearrangement joins TRBV7-6 to TRBJ2-5, with unresolved D. Material: blood. The DNA for the CDR3 is TGTGCCAGCAGCTTAGGACGGGACCAAGAGACCCAGTACTTC. Translating it yields CASSLGRDQETQYF. The full variable domain, rest sourced from reference TRBV7-6 and TRBJ2-5, is GAGVSQSPRYKVTKRGQDVALRCDPISGHVSLYWYRQALGQGPEFLTYFNYEAQQDKSGLPNDRFSAERPEGSISTLTIQRTEQRDSAMYRCASSLGRDQETQYFGPGTRLLVL.